This T cell receptor beta chain was observed in a study of blood T cell repertoires in COVID-19 (dated by TCRdb to the early 2020s). For the study in its entirety: Collaborator samples came from the United States, Italy and Spain and covered acute and convalescent phases of COVID-19. The prospective study material was composed of cDNA or gDNA derived from T cells, B-cell-depleted T cells, or PBMCs. Subjects who had been exposed to COVID-19, were actively infected with it, or had recovered from it provided the deeply sampled blood TCRbeta repertoires that made up the dataset. The repertoires were released in a freely available public database intended as a resource for research on the immune response to SARS-CoV-2. Samples were obtained from the ongoing ImmuneRACE study (first 160 participants) and from approximately 1,200 subjects provided by 6 global collaborators. A de-identified subject ID, COVID-19 status, age in years and sex were almost always included in the sample metadata. HLA class I and class II types, where available, came from metadata supplied by the sample provider rather than from assay-based typing.

Collaborating institutions collected whole blood in K2EDTA tubes following their own protocols. For TCRbeta analysis, collaborators shipped samples as frozen whole blood, isolated PBMCs, or DNA extracted from either of those sample types. V is pruned by 6 bases and J by 4 bases, leaving 9 bases of the junction without a gene match. The CDR3 numbers 15 residues from cysteine through phenylalanine. The CDR3 DNA has 45 bases and is translated from base 1. CDR1 and CDR2 are read off the germline V gene (reference sequence) as SEHNR and FQNEAQ. Overall study outcomes, separate from this receptor: Clinical and demographic metadata were provided uncurated, with the amount varying by source and participant.

Concerning this clone: Its antigen is not yet known. Base qualities are missing; no much larger clone stands one base away.

TCRbeta CDR3 regions were amplified from genomic DNA using the immunoSEQ Assay, a bias-controlled multiplex PCR. The study's own analysis went as follows. The number of nucleated cells in each sample was estimated from the amplification of reference gene primers within the assay. To quantify the absolute abundance of each unique TCRbeta CDR3 rearrangement, sequence reads were collapsed and filtered. For each sample, productive Simpson clonality was calculated as the square root of Simpson's diversity index over productive rearrangements. Held by TCRdb, this immuneACCESS table contains in-frame sequences only and omits some clones. Under half of the omission traces to an unresolved V gene where checked; the cause of the rest is unknown. V, J and clone size were drawn from that table, and D and trimming were deduced from the DNA. For this sample the table gives around 200,000 clones, of which about 90% were detected only once. Clones ranked in the top ten supply about 2% of the sample.

The sequence links TRBV7-9 to TRBJ1-2; TRBD1 agrees with 9 junctional bases. Material: peripheral blood. This TCR came from a man aged 35 to 55 with active or convalescent COVID-19. DNA sequence: TGTGCCAGCAGGCAGGCCGGGACAGGGACCTATGGCTACACCTTC. Its protein reads: CASRQAGTGTYGYTF.